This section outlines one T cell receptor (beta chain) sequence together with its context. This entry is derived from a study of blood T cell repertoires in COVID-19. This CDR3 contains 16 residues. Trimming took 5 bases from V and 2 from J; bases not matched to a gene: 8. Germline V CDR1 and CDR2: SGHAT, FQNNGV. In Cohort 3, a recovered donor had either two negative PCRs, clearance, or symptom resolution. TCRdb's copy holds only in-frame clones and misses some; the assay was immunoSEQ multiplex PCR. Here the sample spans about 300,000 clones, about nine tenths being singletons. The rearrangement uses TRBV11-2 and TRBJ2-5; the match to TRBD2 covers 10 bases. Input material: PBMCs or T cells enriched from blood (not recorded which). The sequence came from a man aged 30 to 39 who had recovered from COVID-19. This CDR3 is CASSPQLAGDQETQYF. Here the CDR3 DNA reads TGTGCCAGCAGCCCCCAGCTAGCGGGAGATCAAGAGACCCAGTACTTC.